These T cell receptor beta chains were read from a single sample in a study of blood T cell repertoires in COVID-19. Data came from immunoSEQ multiplex PCR; TCRdb stores just in-frame clones and leaves some out. The data hold roughly 67,000 clones, with around 83% observed a single time. The sequencing sample was made of peripheral blood. These receptors were taken from a woman in her sixties or seventies with acute or convalescent COVID-19. Each CDR3 is given with its conserved first and last residue. Fields, in order: CDR3 protein, V gene, J gene, D gene. A D gene is named only where the DNA matches it firmly.

cdr3_aa: CASSHRASGTEAFF
v_call: TRBV7-3
j_call: TRBJ1-1
d_call: .

cdr3_aa: CASSEFYEAFF
v_call: TRBV6-1
j_call: TRBJ1-1
d_call: .

cdr3_aa: CASSKGAVSDRGTYGYTF
v_call: TRBV21-1
j_call: TRBJ1-2
d_call: .

cdr3_aa: CASRPAPEGYTF
v_call: TRBV6-5
j_call: TRBJ1-2
d_call: .

cdr3_aa: CAIPAGDGYTF
v_call: TRBV10-3
j_call: TRBJ1-2
d_call: .

cdr3_aa: CASSLEYNEQFF
v_call: TRBV3-1/TRBV3-2
j_call: TRBJ2-1
d_call: .

cdr3_aa: CASTPGFTGELFF
v_call: TRBV14
j_call: TRBJ2-2
d_call: .

cdr3_aa: CSADQRQGRGETFF
v_call: TRBV29-1
j_call: TRBJ1-1
d_call: TRBD1

cdr3_aa: CATSREGHSNQPQHF
v_call: TRBV15
j_call: TRBJ1-5
d_call: .

cdr3_aa: CSCVPLNYGYTF
v_call: TRBV29-1
j_call: TRBJ1-2
d_call: .

cdr3_aa: CASSELAGRSTDTQYF
v_call: TRBV6-1
j_call: TRBJ2-3
d_call: TRBD2

cdr3_aa: CAVTGWKNTEAFF
v_call: TRBV25-1
j_call: TRBJ1-1
d_call: .

cdr3_aa: CASSLSPGDNEQFF
v_call: TRBV7-3
j_call: TRBJ2-1
d_call: .

cdr3_aa: CAWTPAGYGYTF
v_call: TRBV30
j_call: TRBJ1-2
d_call: .

cdr3_aa: CASRGVAGTEQYF
v_call: TRBV19
j_call: TRBJ2-7
d_call: .

cdr3_aa: CASSEIPAYEQYF
v_call: TRBV6-1
j_call: TRBJ2-7
d_call: .

cdr3_aa: CASSQITPGSPLHF
v_call: TRBV3-1/TRBV3-2
j_call: TRBJ1-6
d_call: .

cdr3_aa: CASSAPGNSNQPQHF
v_call: TRBV2
j_call: TRBJ1-5
d_call: .

cdr3_aa: CASSVGGGGTGELFF
v_call: TRBV9
j_call: TRBJ2-2
d_call: TRBD1

cdr3_aa: CASSYFAEGNTEAFF
v_call: TRBV6-5
j_call: TRBJ1-1
d_call: .

cdr3_aa: CASGGMRDEQFF
v_call: TRBV12-3/TRBV12-4
j_call: TRBJ2-1
d_call: .

cdr3_aa: CASSLTEREGELFF
v_call: TRBV3-1/TRBV3-2
j_call: TRBJ2-2
d_call: .

cdr3_aa: CASSLAQGSEAFF
v_call: TRBV7-9
j_call: TRBJ1-1
d_call: TRBD1

cdr3_aa: CASTSRWGGCYGYTF
v_call: TRBV23-1
j_call: TRBJ1-2
d_call: .

cdr3_aa: CASSNTPYQETQYF
v_call: TRBV27
j_call: TRBJ2-5
d_call: .

cdr3_aa: CASSLVSSVEQYF
v_call: TRBV11-2
j_call: TRBJ2-7
d_call: .

cdr3_aa: CASSVASDFSYNEQFF
v_call: TRBV9
j_call: TRBJ2-1
d_call: .

cdr3_aa: CASSSEGGADEQFF
v_call: TRBV6-4
j_call: TRBJ2-1
d_call: .

cdr3_aa: CASSQGLLAASSSYNEQFF
v_call: TRBV6-6
j_call: TRBJ2-1
d_call: TRBD2

cdr3_aa: CASSVGQGRDTIYF
v_call: TRBV9
j_call: TRBJ1-3
d_call: .

cdr3_aa: CASSLVGDKAFF
v_call: TRBV12-3/TRBV12-4
j_call: TRBJ1-1
d_call: .

cdr3_aa: CASSQGLAGGADTQYF
v_call: TRBV4-2
j_call: TRBJ2-3
d_call: TRBD2

cdr3_aa: CASSLSSANTEAFF
v_call: TRBV5-1
j_call: TRBJ1-1
d_call: .

cdr3_aa: CASSSIRQGQGLSYEQYF
v_call: TRBV28
j_call: TRBJ2-7
d_call: TRBD1

cdr3_aa: CASSEAGGQVEQFF
v_call: TRBV2
j_call: TRBJ2-1
d_call: .

cdr3_aa: CASSYSGSGVYEQYF
v_call: TRBV6-5
j_call: TRBJ2-7
d_call: TRBD2

cdr3_aa: CASSRRTGLADTEAFF
v_call: TRBV5-1
j_call: TRBJ1-1
d_call: TRBD1

cdr3_aa: CATGTGNTEAFF
v_call: TRBV10-3
j_call: TRBJ1-1
d_call: TRBD1

cdr3_aa: CATSRGDSNTEAFF
v_call: TRBV15
j_call: TRBJ1-1
d_call: TRBD1

cdr3_aa: CASTKTGTIYGYTF
v_call: TRBV27
j_call: TRBJ1-2
d_call: TRBD1

cdr3_aa: CASSAPGLAGSEQFF
v_call: TRBV9
j_call: TRBJ2-1
d_call: TRBD2

cdr3_aa: CASNGQVGELFF
v_call: TRBV19
j_call: TRBJ2-2
d_call: TRBD1

cdr3_aa: CASSLTGTSGDYYF
v_call: TRBV6-2/TRBV6-3
j_call: TRBJ2-7
d_call: TRBD2

cdr3_aa: CASSLQGGKSYTF
v_call: TRBV11-2
j_call: TRBJ1-2
d_call: .

cdr3_aa: CASSRDRGTIYEQYF
v_call: TRBV5-4
j_call: TRBJ2-7
d_call: TRBD1

cdr3_aa: CASSRTGPYTEAFF
v_call: TRBV5-6
j_call: TRBJ1-1
d_call: TRBD1

cdr3_aa: CASSEGSLSYEQYF
v_call: TRBV25-1
j_call: TRBJ2-7
d_call: .

cdr3_aa: CASSIDRAGTEAFF
v_call: TRBV19
j_call: TRBJ1-1
d_call: .

cdr3_aa: CASSAQRGAKDEQYF
v_call: TRBV2
j_call: TRBJ2-7
d_call: TRBD2

cdr3_aa: CASSQAGGRSVGYTF
v_call: TRBV3-1/TRBV3-2
j_call: TRBJ1-2
d_call: TRBD1